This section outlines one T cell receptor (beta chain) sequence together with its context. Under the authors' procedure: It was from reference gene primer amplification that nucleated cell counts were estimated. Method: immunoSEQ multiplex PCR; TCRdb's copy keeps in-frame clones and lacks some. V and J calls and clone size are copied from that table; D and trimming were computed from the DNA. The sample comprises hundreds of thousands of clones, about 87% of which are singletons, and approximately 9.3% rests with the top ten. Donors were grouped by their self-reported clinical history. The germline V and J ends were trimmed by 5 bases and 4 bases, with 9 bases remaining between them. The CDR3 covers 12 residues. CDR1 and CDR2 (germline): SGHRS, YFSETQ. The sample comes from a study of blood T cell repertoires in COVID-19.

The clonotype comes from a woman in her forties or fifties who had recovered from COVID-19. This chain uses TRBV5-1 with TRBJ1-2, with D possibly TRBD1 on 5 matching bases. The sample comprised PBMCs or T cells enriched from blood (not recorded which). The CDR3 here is CASRQGPYGYTF. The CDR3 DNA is TGCGCCAGCAGGCAGGGCCCCTATGGCTACACCTTC. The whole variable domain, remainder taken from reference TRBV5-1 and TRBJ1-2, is KAGVTQTPRYLIKTRGQQVTLSCSPISGHRSVSWYQQTPGQGLQFLFEYFSETQRNKGNFPGRFSGRQFSNSRSEMNVSTLELGDSALYLCASRQGPYGYTFGSGTRLTVV.